Described below is a single TCR beta chain sequence and its context. This sample was taken from a study of blood T cell repertoires in COVID-19. At the level of the study: The samples span acute and convalescent COVID-19 from the United States, Italy and Spain. T cells, B-cell-depleted T cells, or PBMCs provided the cDNA or gDNA that served as material.

The CDR3 sequence is 15 residues long. V lost 5 bases to trimming and J lost 4 bases, with 16 bases between them. The germline V gene encodes CDR1 SGDLS and CDR2 YYNGEE. Study processing details: For nucleated cells, counts were estimated from reference gene primer amplification. Some clones are missing from TCRdb's copy, which holds only in-frame ones; the method was immunoSEQ multiplex PCR. That table is the source of V, J and clone size, and D and trimming were worked out from the DNA. The table lists fewer than 250,000 clones, around nine tenths of them singletons. The sequencing input was peripheral blood. This chain links TRBV9 with TRBJ1-5, with unresolved D. This TCR came from a woman aged 35 to 49 who had recovered from COVID-19. CDR3 loop: CASSTLRETNQPQHF. CDR3 nucleotides: TGTGCCAGCAGTACTCTCCGGGAGACGAATCAGCCCCAGCATTTT.